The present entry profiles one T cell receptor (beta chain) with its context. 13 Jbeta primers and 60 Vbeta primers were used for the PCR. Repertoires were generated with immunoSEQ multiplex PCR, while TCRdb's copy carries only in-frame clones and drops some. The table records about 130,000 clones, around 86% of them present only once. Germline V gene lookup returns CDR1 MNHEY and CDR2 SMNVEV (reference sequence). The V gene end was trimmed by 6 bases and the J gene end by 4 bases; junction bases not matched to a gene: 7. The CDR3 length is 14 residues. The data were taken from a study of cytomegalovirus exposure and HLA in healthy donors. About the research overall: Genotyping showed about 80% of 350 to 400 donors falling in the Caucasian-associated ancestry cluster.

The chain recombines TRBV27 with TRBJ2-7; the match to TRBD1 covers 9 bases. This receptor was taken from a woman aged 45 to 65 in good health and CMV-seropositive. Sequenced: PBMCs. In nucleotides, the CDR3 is TGTGCCAGCAGATCCGGGACAGGGAATTACGAGCAGTACTTC. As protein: CASRSGTGNYEQYF.